Following are 27 T cell receptor beta chains from one sample sequenced in a study of blood T cells in healthy people across ages. Next came a second PCR, run for about 7 to 12 cycles, which used a sample-barcoded 5' primer along with a J-beta primer mix. Via MiXCR, TCRdb re-called the 5' RACE reads, giving one row per CDR3 protein. Among around 900,000 distinct CDR3 sequences listed, roughly 51% were seen once. Sequenced input: blood. The receptors derive from a woman in her sixties in good health.

This clonotype was found once. The chain links TRBV6-1 to TRBJ2-7; D unclear. Germline values: CDR1 MNHNS, CDR2 SASEGT. Trimming pared 3 bases from V and 0 bases from J, leaving 9 bases between. CDR3 length equals 14 residues. The CDR3 DNA reads as TGTGCCAGCAGTGAGCTAGGGCTCTCCTACGAGCAGTACTTC. Amino acids: CASSELGLSYEQYF.

The chain is built from TRBV28 and TRBJ2-7; TRBD2 matches 8 bases. The DNA end lines up better with TRBJ2-5; the J call may be wrong. CDR3 length: 16 residues. Looked up from germline, CDR1 is MDHEN and CDR2 is SYDVKM. CDR3 residues: CASSLQIAGLGETQYF. DNA for the CDR3: TGTGCCAGCAGTTTACAGATAGCGGGACTCGGAGAGACCCAGTACTTC.

This chain connects TRBV4-1 to TRBJ2-4; 15 positions match TRBD2. The germline CDR1 and CDR2 sequences are MGHRA and YSYEKL. J was trimmed by 4 bases and V by 4 bases; bases with no gene match: 5. This CDR3 has 17 residues. CDR3 nucleotides: TGCGCCAGCAGCCCACGGACTAGCGGGAGGGAAAAAAACATTCAGTACTTC. Translation gives CASSPRTSGREKNIQYF.

This clonotype was picked up a small number of times. The chain is built from TRBV28 and TRBJ1-2; 12 positions agree with TRBD1. The CDR3 has 17 residues. The germline gives CDR1 MDHEN, CDR2 SYDVKM. The junction had 15 bases not matched to a gene; V was cut back by 5 bases and J by 8 bases. DNA of the CDR3: TGTGCCAGCAGTGCCTCCGGGACAGGGGGCCGTACTTTGGGCTACACCTTC. This translates into CASSASGTGGRTLGYTF.

This clonotype was observed a few times. This chain connects TRBV20-1 to TRBJ2-3; D is unclear. The length of the CDR3 is 13 residues. V was cut by 5 bases and J by 0 bases, with 9 bases left in between. Looked up from germline, CDR1 is DFQATT and CDR2 is SNEGSKA (reference sequence). The CDR3 DNA reads TGCAGTGCTGTCCACGGTAGCACAGATACGCAGTATTTT. Its translation: CSAVHGSTDTQYF.

This clonotype was counted between two and nine times. The V call is TRBV28, the J call TRBJ1-5, with D uncertain. V lost 4 bases and J 2 bases, leaving 12 bases between the germline ends. Germline V lookup: CDR1 MDHEN, CDR2 SYDVKM. The CDR3 covers 15 residues. The CDR3 DNA reads as TGTGCCAGCAGTTCCTTGGACGGAGGCAATCAGCCCCAGCATTTT. Encoded protein: CASSSLDGGNQPQHF.

The rearrangement joins TRBV6-2 or TRBV6-3 to TRBJ2-7; no clear D gene. V lost 7 bases and J lost 2, with 6 bases in between. The CDR3 runs 11 residues. The germline gives CDR1 MNHEY, CDR2 SVGEGT. CDR3 sequence: CASMDAYEQYF. The CDR3 DNA reads as TGTGCCAGCATGGACGCCTACGAGCAGTACTTC.

The chain joins TRBV25-1 to TRBJ2-7, with D hard to call. This CDR3 is 11 amino acids long. CDR1 and CDR2 (germline): MGHDK, SYGVNS. V was pared by 5 bases and J by 12 bases, with 14 bases between. CDR3: CASSKTGPSYF. As DNA, the CDR3 is TGTGCCAGCAGTAAGACTGGTCCTTCGTACTTC.

This clonotype was recorded many times. CDR3 region: CASPGRRGYTF. The CDR3 coding sequence is TGTGCCAGCCCGGGCCGGCGGGGCTACACCTTC. This sequence joins TRBV2 and TRBJ1-2; D ambiguous. This CDR3 is 11 amino acids long. V was cut by 8 bases and J by 8 bases, with 12 bases left in between. CDR1 is SNHLY, CDR2 FYNNEI, per germline.

This clonotype has more than one count but fewer than ten. The chain has TRBV6-2 or TRBV6-3 and TRBJ2-7; D possibly corresponds to TRBD1 (5 bases). This CDR3 region has 17 residues. V was clipped by 2 bases and J by 3 bases, with 20 bases between them. The germline V gene encodes CDR1 MNHEY and CDR2 SVGEGT. The CDR3 spells CASSYVLRRQINYEQYF. In DNA form, the CDR3 reads TGTGCCAGCAGTTACGTACTACGCCGACAGATCAACTACGAGCAGTACTTC.

V gene TRBV7-2 combines with J gene TRBJ2-1, with TRBD2 matching 11 bases. V was clipped by 3 bases and J by 10 bases; unmatched bases: 8. Germline V gene data show CDR1 as SGHTA and CDR2 as FQGNSA. This CDR3 spans 15 amino acids. CDR3 nucleotides: TGTGCCAGCAGCTTGACTAGCGGGACCAGCTTGGAGCAGTTCTTC. Protein sequence: CASSLTSGTSLEQFF.

This clonotype came up a few times. This chain joins TRBV15 and TRBJ2-1, with TRBD1 identical over 8 bases. Germline CDR1 is LNHNV and CDR2 is YYDKDF (reference sequence). The CDR3 extends over 17 amino acids. The V and J ends lost 3 bases and 0 bases, in that order; junction bases with no gene match: 7. The DNA for the CDR3 is TGTGCCACCAGCAGGGGGCCGGGACAGGACTCCTACAATGAGCAGTTCTTC. It is translated as CATSRGPGQDSYNEQFF.

As regards this clonotype: Compared with germline, one end of the junction differs, possibly owing to a read error. The CDR3 reads CASSKRNSYNEQFF. The CDR3 nucleotides read TGTGCCAGCAGTAAAAGGAACTCCTACAATGAGCAGTTCTTT. The rearrangement uses TRBV12-3 or TRBV12-4 and TRBJ2-1; D is unclear. The CDR3 is 14 amino acids.

This clonotype has only a few counts. V usage is TRBV18 and J usage is TRBJ2-4; TRBD1 agrees at 8 bases. The CDR3 runs to 15 residues. Germline V gene sequence: CDR1 KGHSH, CDR2 LQKENI. J gave up 13 bases and V 2 bases, and 13 bases lay outside the gene matches. For the CDR3, the DNA is TGTGCCAGCTCACCAAGTGACAGGGGTTACAATGAGCAGTACTTC. This sequence encodes CASSPSDRGYNEQYF.

At least ten counts were recorded for this clonotype. This rearrangement joins TRBV29-1 to TRBJ2-5, with 13 positions matching TRBD2. The V gene's germline CDR1 is SQVTM and CDR2 ANQGSEA. V dropped 7 bases and J dropped 6; count of bases not matched to a gene: 20. The CDR3 spans 18 residues. As DNA, the CDR3 is TGCAGCGCCCGGACTAGCGGGAGTAAGCATGGGATTCGGAAGACCCAGTACTTC. As protein: CSARTSGSKHGIRKTQYF.

This clonotype was seen only a few times. This rearrangement joins TRBV12-3 or TRBV12-4 to TRBJ2-7; 7 nucleotides align to TRBD2. The V segment lost 5 bases and the J segment 3 bases; nucleotides outside the gene matches: 10. The CDR3 spans 15 residues. CDR3 DNA: TGTGCCAGCAGTCTTGGGGACTACAATATCTACGAGCAGTACTTC. It encodes CASSLGDYNIYEQYF.

This chain connects TRBV21-1 to TRBJ2-5; the table names TRBD1, a call not compared with the DNA. TRBV21-1 is noted as a pseudogene. The CDR3 is 16 residues long. This chain's CDR3 is CASSSRSRQGQETQYF. The CDR3 DNA sequence: TGTGCCAGCAGCTCTCGATCTAGACAGGGCCAAGAGACCCAGTACTTC.

The genes are TRBV20-1 and TRBJ2-1, with 8 bases lining up with TRBD2. Looked up from germline, CDR1 is DFQATT and CDR2 is SNEGSKA (reference sequence). The CDR3 has 15 residues. With V trimmed by 5 bases and J by 6 bases, 12 bases remained unmatched. For the CDR3, the DNA is TGCAGTGCTGGAGGGGGGACTAGACGTGGCAATGAGCAGTTCTTC. Its protein product is CSAGGGTRRGNEQFF.

Many counts were recorded for this clonotype. V and J are TRBV5-1 and TRBJ2-7, with D perhaps matching TRBD1 (6 bases). Between the trimmed V and J ends, which lost 5 bases and 5 bases, there was a span of 8 bases. The CDR3 is made up of 11 amino acids. Germline assignment: CDR1 SGHRS and CDR2 YFSETQ. In nucleotides, the CDR3 is TGCGCCAGCAGACGACAGGACGAGCAGTACTTC. Residues: CASRRQDEQYF.

CDR3 DNA: TGTGCCAGCAGCTTAGGTCGGGCGGGGGCGCTAGCCTACAATGAGCAGTTCTTC. Protein product: CASSLGRAGALAYNEQFF. This chain joins TRBV7-9 and TRBJ2-1, with a possible D match to TRBD2 (7 bases). This CDR3 region has 18 residues. The germline CDR1 and CDR2 sequences are SEHNR and FQNEAQ (reference sequence). The V gene lost 1 base and the J gene lost 2 bases, with 18 bases spanning the gap.

This clonotype turned up a few times. The chain uses TRBV28 and TRBJ2-7; D could derive from TRBD1 or TRBD2 (7 bases each). CDR1 is MDHEN, CDR2 SYDVKM, per germline. The CDR3 is made up of 14 amino acids. Trimming shortened V by 6 bases and J by 6 bases, and 18 bases separated the two germline ends. DNA of the CDR3: TGTGCCAGCAGCCGTCCAGGGGGGGGCCTCGAGCAGTACTTC. Its protein is CASSRPGGGLEQYF. The full variable domain, completed using reference TRBV28 and TRBJ2-7, is DVKVTQSSRYLVKRTGEKVFLECVQDMDHENMFWYRQDPGLGLRLIYFSYDVKMKEKGDIPEGYSVSREKKERFSLILESASTNQTSMYLCASSRPGGGLEQYFGPGTRLTVT.

For this clonotype: Possible read error: a much larger clone is one base away. V and J are TRBV12-3 or TRBV12-4 and TRBJ2-1, with 11 bases lining up with TRBD1. V lost 6 bases to trimming and J lost 7 bases; unmatched junction nucleotides: 11. This CDR3 comprises 16 residues. CDR3 amino acids: CASRTTAGQGGNEQFF. In nucleotides, the CDR3 is TGTGCCAGCAGGACAACTGCGGGACAGGGGGGTAATGAGCAGTTCTTC.

The chain carries TRBV6-6 and TRBJ2-3, with a weak D call TRBD2 (5 bases). With 4 bases removed from V and 1 base from J, the gap between germline ends came to 15 bases. Germline CDR1 and CDR2: MNHNY and SVGAGI (reference sequence). This CDR3 contains 16 residues. The CDR3 sequence: CASSSPARRGTDTQYF. The CDR3, as DNA: TGTGCCAGCAGTTCCCCGGCCCGGCGGGGCACAGATACGCAGTATTTT.

Only a few counts were recorded for this clonotype. The chain couples TRBV7-9 to TRBJ2-1, with D maybe TRBD2 (6 bases). In germline, CDR1 is SEHNR, CDR2 FQNEAQ (reference sequence). V dropped 1 base and J dropped 7 bases, with 17 bases sitting between them. The CDR3 extends over 16 amino acids. The CDR3 DNA reads as TGTGCCAGCAGCTTAGTTGTTCAGGGTGCGGGAAATGAGCAGTTCTTC. Translation gives CASSLVVQGAGNEQFF.

The chain joins TRBV27 to TRBJ2-5; D is possibly TRBD2 (5 bases). The CDR3 loop spans 17 amino acids. CDR1 and CDR2 from the germline V gene are MNHEY and SMNVEV (reference sequence). Trimming took off 2 bases at V and 7 bases at J, with 23 bases between the two ends. The CDR3 loop is CASSLANLGGLLGTQYF. CDR3 bases: TGTGCCAGCAGTTTAGCTAACCTTGGCGGGTTGCTAGGGACCCAGTACTTC.

Points on this clonotype: An end of the junction does not agree with germline; a read error may underlie this. The chain couples TRBV25-1 to TRBJ2-3; a possible D gene is TRBD2 (5 bases). Per germline, CDR1 MGHDK and CDR2 SYGVNS. This CDR3 spans 16 amino acids. The CDR3 protein is CTSSDRGAGATDTQYF. In DNA, the CDR3 is TGTACCAGCAGTGATCGGGGTGCAGGCGCCACAGATACGCAGTATTTT.

The table lists this clonotype with a few counts. The chain is built from TRBV14 and TRBJ2-1, with 7 nucleotides matching TRBD1. The germline V gene encodes CDR1 SGHDN and CDR2 FVKESK. The CDR3 runs 18 residues. V trimming: 1 base; J trimming: 0 bases; junction bases outside the gene matches: 9. CDR3 sequence: CASSQGKSRGPSYNEQFF. DNA for the CDR3: TGTGCCAGCAGCCAAGGCAAGAGTAGGGGGCCCTCCTACAATGAGCAGTTCTTC.